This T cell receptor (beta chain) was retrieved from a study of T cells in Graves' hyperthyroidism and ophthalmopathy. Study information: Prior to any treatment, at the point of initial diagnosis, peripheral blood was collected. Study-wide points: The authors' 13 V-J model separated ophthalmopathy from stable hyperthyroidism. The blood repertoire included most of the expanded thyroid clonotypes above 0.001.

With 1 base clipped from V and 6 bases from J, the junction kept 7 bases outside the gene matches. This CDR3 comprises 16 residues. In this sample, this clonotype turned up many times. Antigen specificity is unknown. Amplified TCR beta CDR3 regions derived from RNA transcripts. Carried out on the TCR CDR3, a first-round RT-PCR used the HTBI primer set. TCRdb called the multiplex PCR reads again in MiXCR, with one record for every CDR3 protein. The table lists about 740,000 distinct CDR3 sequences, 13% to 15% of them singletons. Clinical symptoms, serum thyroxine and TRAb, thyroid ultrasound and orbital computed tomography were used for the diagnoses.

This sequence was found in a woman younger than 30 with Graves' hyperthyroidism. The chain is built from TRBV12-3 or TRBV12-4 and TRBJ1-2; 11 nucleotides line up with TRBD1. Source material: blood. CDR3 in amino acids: CASSLVAGTGGHGYTF. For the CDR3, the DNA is TGTGCCAGCAGTTTAGTCGCGGGGACAGGGGGTCATGGCTACACCTTC.